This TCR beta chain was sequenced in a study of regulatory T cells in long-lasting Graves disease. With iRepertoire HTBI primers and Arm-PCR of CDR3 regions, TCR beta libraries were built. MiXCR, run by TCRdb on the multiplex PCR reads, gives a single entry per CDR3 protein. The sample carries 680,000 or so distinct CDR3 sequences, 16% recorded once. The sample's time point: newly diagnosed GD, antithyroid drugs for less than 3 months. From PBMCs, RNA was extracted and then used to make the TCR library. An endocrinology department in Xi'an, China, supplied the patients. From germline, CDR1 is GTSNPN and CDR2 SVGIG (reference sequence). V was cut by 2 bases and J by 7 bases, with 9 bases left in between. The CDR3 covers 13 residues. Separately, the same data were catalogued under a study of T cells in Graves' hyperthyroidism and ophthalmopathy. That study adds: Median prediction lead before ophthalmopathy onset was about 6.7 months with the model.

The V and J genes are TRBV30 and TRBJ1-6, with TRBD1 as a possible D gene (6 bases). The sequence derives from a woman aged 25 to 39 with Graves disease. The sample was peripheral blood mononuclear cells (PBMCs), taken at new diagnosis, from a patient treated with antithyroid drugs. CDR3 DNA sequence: TGTGCCTGGAGTCCCCAGGGGAATTCACCCCTCCACTTT. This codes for CAWSPQGNSPLHF.